This TCR beta chain comes out of a study of cytomegalovirus exposure and HLA in healthy donors. Primers: 60 Vbeta forward and 13 Jbeta reverse. In the study's own analysis: An analysis performed later counted 74 million or so unique TCR beta chains (roughly 11 million of them shared). This table comes from immunoSEQ multiplex PCR, and its TCRdb copy is limited to in-frame clones, with some not included. V and J calls and clone size are copied from that table; D and trimming were computed from the DNA. The sample shows 110,000 or so clones, 74% of them seen only once. The study's findings and limits: In a later analysis, productive TCRs from donors in an Asian-associated ancestry cluster reportedly carried fewer N-insertions than the cohort mean.

The CDR3 consists of 9 residues. Germline CDR1 is DFQATT and CDR2 is SNEGSKA (reference sequence). Comments on this clone: Antigen: not known.

The V gene is TRBV20-1, the J gene TRBJ2-7; no firm D call. The sequence came from a human donor in good health. The sequenced sample was PBMCs. CDR3 in amino acids: CRAHHEQYF. DNA for the CDR3: TGCAGGGCACACCACGAGCAGTACTTC.